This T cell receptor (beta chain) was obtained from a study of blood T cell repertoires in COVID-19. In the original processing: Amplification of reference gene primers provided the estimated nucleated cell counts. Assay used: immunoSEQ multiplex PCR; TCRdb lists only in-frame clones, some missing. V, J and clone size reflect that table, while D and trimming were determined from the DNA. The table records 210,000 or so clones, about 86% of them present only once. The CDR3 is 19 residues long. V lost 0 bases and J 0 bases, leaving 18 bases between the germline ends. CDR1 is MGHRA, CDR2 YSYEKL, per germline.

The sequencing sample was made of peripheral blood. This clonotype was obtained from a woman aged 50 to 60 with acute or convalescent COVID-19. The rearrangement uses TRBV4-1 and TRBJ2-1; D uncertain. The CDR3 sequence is CASSQEVFGQYLSYNEQFF. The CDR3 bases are TGCGCCAGCAGCCAAGAGGTGTTTGGTCAGTACCTCTCCTACAATGAGCAGTTCTTC.